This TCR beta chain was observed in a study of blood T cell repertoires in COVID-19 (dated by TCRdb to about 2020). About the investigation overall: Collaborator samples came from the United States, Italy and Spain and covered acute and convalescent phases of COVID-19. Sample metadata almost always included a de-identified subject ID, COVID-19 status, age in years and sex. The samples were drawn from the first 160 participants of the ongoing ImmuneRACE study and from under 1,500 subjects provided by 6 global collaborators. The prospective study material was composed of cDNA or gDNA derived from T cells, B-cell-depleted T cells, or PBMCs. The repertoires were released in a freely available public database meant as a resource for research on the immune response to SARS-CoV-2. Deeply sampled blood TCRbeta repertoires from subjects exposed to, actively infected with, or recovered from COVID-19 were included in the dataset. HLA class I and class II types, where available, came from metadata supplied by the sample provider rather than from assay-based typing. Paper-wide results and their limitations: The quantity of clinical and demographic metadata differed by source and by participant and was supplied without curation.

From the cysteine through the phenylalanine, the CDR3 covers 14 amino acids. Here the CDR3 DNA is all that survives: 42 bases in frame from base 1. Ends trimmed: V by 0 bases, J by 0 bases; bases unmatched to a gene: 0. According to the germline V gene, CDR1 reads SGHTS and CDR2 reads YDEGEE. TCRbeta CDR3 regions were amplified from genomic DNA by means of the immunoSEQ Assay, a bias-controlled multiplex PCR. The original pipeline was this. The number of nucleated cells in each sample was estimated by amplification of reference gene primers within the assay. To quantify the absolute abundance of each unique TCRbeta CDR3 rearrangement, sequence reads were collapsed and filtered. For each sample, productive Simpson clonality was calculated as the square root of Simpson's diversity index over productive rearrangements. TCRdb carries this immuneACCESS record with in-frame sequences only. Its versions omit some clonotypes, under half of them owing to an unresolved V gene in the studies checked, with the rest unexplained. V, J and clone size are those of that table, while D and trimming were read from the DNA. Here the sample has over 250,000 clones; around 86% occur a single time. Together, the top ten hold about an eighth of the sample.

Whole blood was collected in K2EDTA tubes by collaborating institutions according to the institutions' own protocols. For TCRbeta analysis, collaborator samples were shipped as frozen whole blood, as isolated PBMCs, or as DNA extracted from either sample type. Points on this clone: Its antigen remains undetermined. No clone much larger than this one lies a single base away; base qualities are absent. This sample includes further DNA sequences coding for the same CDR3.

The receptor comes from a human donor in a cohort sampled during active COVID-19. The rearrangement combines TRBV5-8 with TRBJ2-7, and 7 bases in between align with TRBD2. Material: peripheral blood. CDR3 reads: CASSLGGGSYEQYF. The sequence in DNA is TGTGCCAGCAGCTTGGGCGGGGGCTCCTACGAGCAGTACTTC.